The sequence of this TCR beta chain was determined in a study of tumor-infiltrating lymphocytes in primary liver carcinoma. Study summary: Primary liver carcinoma in the patients was surgically resected.

The investigators made TCR beta cDNA from about 0.45 ug total RNA, using a constant-region primer. ARM-PCR, slightly modified, supplied the TCR beta libraries through three nested multiplex PCR rounds. TCRdb reanalysed the multiplex PCR reads using MiXCR and keeps one entry per CDR3 protein. The table shows some 190,000 distinct CDR3 sequences, with about 60% occurring only once. Points from the study as a whole: The use of bulk unsorted samples meant that CD4+ and CD8+ repertoires were not compared.

It was unsorted whole blood that yielded blood RNA, and germline DNA was also extracted. It was before surgery that around 3.7 milliliters of peripheral blood were collected. This clonotype was recorded at least ten times. What it binds is not known. The TCR comes from a man aged 40-50 years with primary liver carcinoma and hepatitis B virus infection. The source material was peripheral blood.

The CDR3 loop is CASSLSQTSNNYGYTF. The DNA of the CDR3 is TGTGCCAGCAGCTTAAGTCAGACAAGCAATAACTATGGCTACACCTTC. The V gene is TRBV11-2, the J gene TRBJ1-2; the D is unclear. This CDR3 comprises 16 residues. Germline loops: CDR1 SGHAT, CDR2 FQNNGV. Trimming cost V 2 bases and J 1 base, with 14 bases left between them.